This TCR beta chain was profiled in a study of blood T cell repertoires in COVID-19. Germline CDR1 reads LGHDT; CDR2 reads YNNKEL (reference sequence). This CDR3 comprises 15 residues. Between the trimmed V and J ends, which lost 6 bases and 4 bases, there was a span of 13 bases. Source study methods: Amplification of reference gene primers provided the estimated nucleated cell counts. Profiled with immunoSEQ multiplex PCR; TCRdb holds only in-frame clones, not every one. V, J and clone size reflect that table, while D and trimming were determined from the DNA. The sample includes approximately 160,000 clones, approximately 82% of them seen just once.

This receptor was taken from a woman aged 45-65 years in a cohort sampled during active or convalescent COVID-19. Input material: peripheral blood. This chain links TRBV3-1 (or the pseudogene TRBV3-2) with TRBJ1-6; D ambiguous. The CDR3 DNA sequence: TGTGCCAGCAGTCCGACACCGTTTTATAATTCACCCCTCCACTTT. Residues: CASSPTPFYNSPLHF.